The rows below give T cell receptor beta chains drawn from one sample of a study of blood T cell repertoires in COVID-19. Generated by immunoSEQ multiplex PCR, the TCRdb table keeps only in-frame clones and is missing some. Of about 220,000 clones listed, 84% were seen once; the top ten hold roughly 5.3%. The sample was peripheral blood. These receptors all stem from a woman aged 55-69 years who had recovered from COVID-19. CDR3s include the opening cysteine and the closing phenylalanine or tryptophan. A D gene is named only where the DNA matches it firmly. Where a row states a size, it is once, few, many or the class of an expanded clone; other rows omit it.

v_call	j_call	d_call	clone_size	cdr3_aa	cdr3_nt
TRBV12-3/TRBV12-4	TRBJ1-2	TRBD1	.	CASSLDRVAGYTF	TGTGCCAGCAGTTTGGACAGGGTGGCCGGCTACACCTTC
TRBV11-3	TRBJ2-7	TRBD1	.	CASSSGTGGEQYF	TGTGCCAGCAGCTCCGGGACAGGAGGGGAGCAGTACTTC
TRBV6-6	TRBJ1-1	.	.	CASSYWPEAFF	TGTGCCAGCAGTTACTGGCCAGAAGCTTTCTTT
TRBV23-1	TRBJ2-3	TRBD2	.	CASSPPPGLATDTQYF	TGCGCCAGCAGTCCCCCCCCGGGACTAGCGACAGATACGCAGTATTTT
TRBV5-1	TRBJ2-1	TRBD2	.	CASSLDPSGGAYNEQFF	TGCGCCAGCAGCTTGGATCCCTCCGGGGGGGCCTACAATGAGCAGTTCTTC
TRBV3-1/TRBV3-2	TRBJ1-4	.	.	CASSQQAGGLYEKLFF	TGTGCCAGCAGCCAACAGGCCGGTGGGTTGTATGAAAAACTGTTTTTT
TRBV7-6	TRBJ1-3	TRBD1	.	CASSFYSGQGASPRVQVPIYF	TGTGCCAGCAGCTTCTACTCCGGACAGGGGGCTTCTCCACGGGTCCAAGTGCCCATATATTTT
TRBV27	TRBJ2-2	.	.	CASSLILFGNTGELFF	TGTGCCAGCAGTCTTATTCTCTTCGGGAACACCGGGGAGCTGTTTTTT
TRBV7-3	TRBJ2-1	TRBD1	.	CASSWGQGFDEQFF	TGTGCCAGCAGCTGGGGACAGGGGTTCGATGAGCAGTTCTTC
TRBV6-5	TRBJ2-1	TRBD2	.	CASSYRDDRGGNEQFF	TGTGCCAGCAGTTACAGGGACGACCGGGGGGGCAATGAGCAGTTCTTC
TRBV6-6	TRBJ2-5	.	.	CASSPPGVGQYF	TGTGCCAGCAGCCCCCCCGGGGTAGGCCAGTACTTC
TRBV5-5	TRBJ2-4	TRBD1	once	CASSFWTGSGAKNIQYF	TGTGCCAGCAGCTTCTGGACAGGGAGTGGGGCCAAAAACATTCAGTACTTC
TRBV10-1	TRBJ2-7	TRBD2	few	CASSGGARSYEQYF	TGCGCCAGCAGCGGGGGGGCCAGGTCCTACGAGCAGTACTTC
TRBV29-1	TRBJ1-2	TRBD1	.	CSVDGTGDGYTF	TGCAGCGTTGATGGGACAGGGGACGGCTACACCTTC
TRBV28	TRBJ1-4	.	.	CASSFGGASEKLFF	TGTGCCAGCAGTTTTGGGGGCGCGAGTGAAAAACTGTTTTTT
TRBV10-3	TRBJ1-2	TRBD1	.	CARRQGSGYGYTF	TGTGCCAGACGACAGGGGAGTGGCTATGGCTACACCTTC
TRBV29-1	TRBJ2-1	.	.	CSVDSRRGWGYNEQFF	TGCAGCGTTGATTCAAGGAGGGGTTGGGGGTACAATGAGCAGTTCTTC
TRBV4-3	TRBJ2-1	.	.	CASSQDGAQNEQFF	TGCGCCAGCAGCCAAGATGGGGCCCAGAATGAGCAGTTCTTC
TRBV9	TRBJ2-5	TRBD2	.	CASSTRTSGPQETQYF	TGTGCCAGCAGCACCCGGACTAGCGGGCCACAAGAGACCCAGTACTTC
TRBV3-1/TRBV3-2	TRBJ1-2	TRBD1	few	CASSLSGQGAHYGYTF	TGTGCCAGCAGCCTCAGTGGTCAGGGGGCACACTATGGCTACACCTTC
TRBV7-2	TRBJ2-1	TRBD2	few	CASSQGLAGTNEQFF	TGTGCCAGCAGCCAGGGACTAGCGGGAACAAATGAGCAGTTCTTC
TRBV19	TRBJ2-7	TRBD1	.	CASSIGTGYSYEQYF	TGTGCCAGTAGTATCGGGACAGGCTACTCCTACGAGCAGTACTTC
TRBV7-9	TRBJ2-7	.	.	CASSERQGPSWEQYF	TGTGCCAGCAGCGAAAGGCAGGGTCCCTCTTGGGAGCAGTACTTC
TRBV7-2	TRBJ2-3	TRBD2	.	CASSLWPAGGATDTQYF	TGTGCCAGCAGCTTATGGCCAGCGGGGGGGGCGACAGATACGCAGTATTTT
TRBV18	TRBJ2-3	TRBD1	.	CASSPTTGGTDTQYF	TGTGCCAGCTCACCAACGACAGGGGGAACAGATACGCAGTATTTT
TRBV6-5	TRBJ1-5	.	.	CASSFAGDVFQPQHF	TGTGCCAGCAGTTTCGCGGGGGACGTCTTTCAGCCCCAGCATTTT
TRBV2	TRBJ2-7	.	.	CASSAETSSYEQYF	TGTGCCAGCTCTGCGGAGACGAGCTCCTACGAGCAGTACTTC
TRBV3-1/TRBV3-2	TRBJ2-7	.	.	CASSQGEVQYF	TGTGCCAGCAGCCAAGGGGAGGTGCAGTACTTC
TRBV10-3	TRBJ2-1	TRBD1	.	CATASGTGDEQFF	TGTGCCACAGCCAGCGGGACAGGGGATGAGCAGTTCTTC
TRBV2	TRBJ1-1	.	.	CASSPSVRLESEAFF	TGTGCCAGCAGCCCATCCGTCAGGTTAGAATCTGAAGCTTTCTTT
TRBV10-3	TRBJ2-7	.	.	CAISGTRVDHEQYF	TGTGCCATCAGTGGGACGAGGGTCGACCACGAGCAGTACTTC
TRBV9	TRBJ2-5	TRBD2	.	CASSHPAVGGKETQYF	TGTGCCAGCAGCCACCCGGCGGTCGGGGGGAAGGAGACCCAGTACTTC
TRBV27	TRBJ2-3	TRBD2	.	CASSKLAGGPDTQYF	TGTGCCAGCAGTAAACTAGCGGGGGGGCCAGATACGCAGTATTTT
TRBV5-4	TRBJ2-1	.	.	CASSLAGQGGGEQFF	TGTGCCAGCAGCTTGGCAGGACAGGGAGGGGGTGAGCAGTTCTTC
TRBV11-2	TRBJ1-2	TRBD1	once	CASSWDRGNYGYTF	TGTGCCAGCAGCTGGGACAGGGGTAACTATGGCTACACCTTC
TRBV6-4	TRBJ1-2	TRBD1	.	CASRPTTGGGGYTF	TGTGCCAGCAGACCGACCACAGGGGGTGGTGGCTACACCTTC
TRBV25-1	TRBJ1-6	.	.	CASSELGIANSPLHF	TGTGCCAGCAGTGAATTAGGCATAGCTAATTCACCCCTCCACTTT
TRBV9	TRBJ2-1	TRBD2	.	CASSVAASGGHNEQFF	TGTGCCAGCAGCGTAGCAGCTAGCGGGGGGCACAATGAGCAGTTCTTC
TRBV6-5	TRBJ1-2	.	.	CASSYGGARGGYTF	TGTGCCAGCAGTTACGGAGGGGCTAGGGGTGGCTACACCTTC
TRBV6-5	TRBJ1-6	.	.	CASSYSAGIYNSPLHF	TGTGCCAGCAGTTACTCCGCGGGAATCTATAATTCACCCCTCCACTTT
TRBV18	TRBJ1-1	TRBD1	.	CASSLTRQGNTEAFF	TGTGCCAGCTCACTCACGCGACAGGGGAACACTGAAGCTTTCTTT
TRBV5-4	TRBJ1-6	TRBD1	.	CASSLREGGQGNSPLHF	TGTGCCAGCAGCTTGAGGGAGGGGGGACAGGGAAATTCACCCCTCCACTTT
TRBV30	TRBJ2-7	.	.	CAWGPLKEQYF	TGTGCCTGGGGTCCCCTAAAAGAGCAGTACTTC
TRBV29-1	TRBJ1-2	TRBD1	few	CSVLTGVNGYTF	TGCAGCGTTCTGACAGGGGTGAATGGCTACACCTTC
TRBV5-1	TRBJ2-3	TRBD2	.	CASSLGLAGPTDTQYF	TGCGCCAGCAGCCTTGGACTAGCGGGCCCCACAGATACGCAGTATTTT
TRBV7-8	TRBJ2-3	.	.	CASRPSRVSSTDTQYF	TGTGCCAGCAGACCATCCAGGGTTTCTAGCACAGATACGCAGTATTTT
TRBV18	TRBJ2-1	.	few	CASSTDRLVSYNEQFF	TGTGCCAGCTCTACGGATAGACTGGTCTCCTACAATGAGCAGTTCTTC
TRBV7-8	TRBJ1-2	.	.	CASSLLVAGRSYGYTF	TGTGCCAGCAGCTTATTAGTCGCAGGTCGGTCCTATGGCTACACCTTC
TRBV10-3	TRBJ1-2	.	.	CAISPQGRYGYTF	TGTGCCATCAGTCCACAGGGAAGGTATGGCTACACCTTC
TRBV12-5	TRBJ1-6	.	.	CASGLANNSPLHF	TGTGCTAGTGGTTTGGCAAATAATTCACCCCTCCACTTT
TRBV25-1	TRBJ1-4	.	.	CASSVTATNEKLFF	TGTGCCAGCAGTGTGACAGCAACTAATGAAAAACTGTTTTTT
TRBV20-1	TRBJ1-2	.	.	CSASTGYTF	TGCAGTGCCAGCACAGGTTACACCTTC
TRBV7-9	TRBJ1-2	.	.	CASSLVWATDYGYTF	TGTGCCAGCAGCTTAGTGTGGGCGACGGACTATGGCTACACCTTC
TRBV18	TRBJ1-4	TRBD1	once	CASSPTGQGREKLFF	TGTGCCAGCTCACCAACGGGACAGGGTCGTGAAAAACTGTTTTTT